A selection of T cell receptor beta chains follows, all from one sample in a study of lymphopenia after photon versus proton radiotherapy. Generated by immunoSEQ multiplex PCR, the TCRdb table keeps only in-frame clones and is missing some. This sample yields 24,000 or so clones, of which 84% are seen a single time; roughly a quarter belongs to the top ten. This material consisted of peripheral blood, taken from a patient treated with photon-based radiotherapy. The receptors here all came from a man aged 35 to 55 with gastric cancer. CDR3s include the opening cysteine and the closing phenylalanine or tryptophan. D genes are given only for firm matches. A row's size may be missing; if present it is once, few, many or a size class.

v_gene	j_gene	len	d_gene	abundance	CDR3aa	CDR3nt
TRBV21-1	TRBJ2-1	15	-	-	CASSKGGTSYNEQFF	TGTGCCAGCAGCAAAGGGGGGACCAGCTACAATGAGCAGTTCTTC
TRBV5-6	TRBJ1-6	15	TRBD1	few	CASSPGQGYNSPLHF	TGTGCCAGCAGCCCGGGACAGGGCTATAATTCACCCCTCCACTTT
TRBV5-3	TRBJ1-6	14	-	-	CARSTGTRNSPLHF	TGTGCCAGAAGCACCGGGACGAGGAATTCACCCCTCCACTTT
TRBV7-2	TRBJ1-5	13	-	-	CASSFDSGEPQHF	TGTGCCAGCAGCTTTGACAGCGGTGAGCCCCAGCATTTT
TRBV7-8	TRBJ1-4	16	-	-	CASSLDWPGGWEKLFF	TGTGCCAGCAGCTTAGATTGGCCCGGGGGCTGGGAAAAACTGTTTTTT
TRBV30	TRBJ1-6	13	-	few	CAWGVGWNSPLHF	TGTGCCTGGGGGGTCGGGTGGAATTCACCCCTCCACTTT
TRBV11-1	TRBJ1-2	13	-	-	CASSLSPWDGYTF	TGTGCCAGCAGCTTATCGCCGTGGGATGGCTACACCTTC
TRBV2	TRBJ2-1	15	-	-	CASSEGRGSYNEQFF	TGTGCCAGCAGTGAGGGCAGGGGATCTTACAATGAGCAGTTCTTC
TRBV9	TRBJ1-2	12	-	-	CASAEGSYGYTF	TGTGCCAGCGCGGAGGGAAGCTATGGCTACACCTTC
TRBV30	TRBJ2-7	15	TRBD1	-	CAWSATGTGKYEQYF	TGTGCCTGGAGTGCCACCGGGACAGGGAAATACGAGCAGTACTTC
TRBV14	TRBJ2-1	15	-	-	CASSVPGGRYNEQFF	TGTGCCAGCAGCGTTCCCGGGGGGCGGTACAATGAGCAGTTCTTC
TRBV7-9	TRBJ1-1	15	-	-	CASSLPRPGAAEAFF	TGTGCCAGCAGCTTACCGCGTCCCGGCGCGGCTGAAGCTTTCTTT
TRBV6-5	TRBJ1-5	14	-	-	CASSSRGAGQPQHF	TGTGCCAGCAGTTCGAGGGGCGCAGGGCAGCCCCAGCATTTT
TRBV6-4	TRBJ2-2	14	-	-	CASSPNPGTGELFF	TGTGCCAGCAGTCCCAACCCAGGGACCGGGGAGCTGTTTTTT
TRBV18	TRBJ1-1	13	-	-	CASSPSHDTEAFF	TGTGCCAGCTCACCAAGCCACGACACTGAAGCTTTCTTT
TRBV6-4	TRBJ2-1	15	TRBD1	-	CASSDSAGGYNEQFF	TGTGCCAGCAGTGACTCGGCAGGGGGCTACAATGAGCAGTTCTTC
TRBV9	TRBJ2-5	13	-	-	CASSVRAEETQYF	TGTGCCAGCAGCGTAAGGGCAGAAGAGACCCAGTACTTC
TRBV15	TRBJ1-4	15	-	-	CATSTRDGTLGKLFF	TGTGCCACCAGCACAAGGGACGGTACTTTGGGAAAACTGTTTTTT
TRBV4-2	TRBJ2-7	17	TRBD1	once	CASSQEGGEDRGYEQYF	TGTGCCAGCAGCCAAGAGGGAGGCGAGGACAGGGGCTACGAGCAGTACTTC
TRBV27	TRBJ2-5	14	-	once	CASSSTGRQETQYF	TGTGCCAGCAGTTCGACGGGAAGGCAAGAGACCCAGTACTTC
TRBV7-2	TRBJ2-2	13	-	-	CASSLLGAGELFF	TGTGCCAGCAGCTTATTGGGCGCCGGGGAGCTGTTTTTT
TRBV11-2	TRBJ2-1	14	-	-	CASSLVVANNEQFF	TGTGCCAGCAGCTTAGTGGTTGCGAACAATGAGCAGTTCTTC
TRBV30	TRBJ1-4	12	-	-	CAWNGVGEKLFF	TGTGCCTGGAACGGGGTTGGTGAAAAACTGTTTTTT
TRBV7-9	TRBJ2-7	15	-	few	CASSLGSGQGPEQYF	TGTGCCAGCAGCCTTGGGTCAGGGCAGGGCCCCGAGCAGTACTTC
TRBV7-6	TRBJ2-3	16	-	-	CASSPNSGSSTDTQYF	TGTGCCAGCAGCCCGAATAGCGGATCTAGCACAGATACGCAGTATTTT
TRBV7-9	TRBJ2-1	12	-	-	CASNAGAREQFF	TGTGCCAGCAACGCCGGGGCCCGGGAGCAGTTCTTC
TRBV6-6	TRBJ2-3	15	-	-	CASSYGTDALDTQYF	TGTGCCAGCAGTTACGGGACTGATGCACTTGATACGCAGTATTTT
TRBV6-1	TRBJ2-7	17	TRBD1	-	CASSVAPTGQGGEEQYF	TGTGCCAGCAGTGTCGCCCCTACGGGACAGGGTGGTGAGGAGCAGTACTTC
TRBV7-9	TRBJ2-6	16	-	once	CASSPTTGSGANVLTF	TGTGCCAGCAGTCCCACCACAGGGTCTGGGGCCAACGTCCTGACTTTC
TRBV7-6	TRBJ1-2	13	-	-	CASSLDSNYGYTF	TGTGCCAGCAGCTTGGACAGCAACTATGGCTACACCTTC
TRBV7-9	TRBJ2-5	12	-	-	CASSFLQETQYF	TGTGCCAGCAGCTTTCTTCAAGAGACCCAGTACTTC
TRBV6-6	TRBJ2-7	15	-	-	CASSTVTGGPYEQYF	TGTGCCAGCAGCACGGTGACAGGTGGTCCCTACGAGCAGTACTTC
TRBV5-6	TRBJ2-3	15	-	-	CASSLGTRATDTQYF	TGTGCCAGCAGCTTGGGCACAAGGGCCACAGATACGCAGTATTTT
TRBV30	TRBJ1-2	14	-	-	CAWLTPPGAKGYTF	TGTGCCTGGTTAACCCCTCCGGGGGCGAAAGGCTACACCTTC
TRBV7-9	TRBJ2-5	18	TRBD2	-	CASSPENPSSGGQETQYF	TGTGCCAGCAGCCCCGAGAACCCTTCTAGCGGGGGGCAGGAGACCCAGTACTTC
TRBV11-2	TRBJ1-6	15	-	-	CASSLGSWYNSPLHF	TGTGCCAGCAGCTTAGGGAGTTGGTATAATTCACCCCTCCACTTT
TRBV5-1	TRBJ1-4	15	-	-	CASSLGGSANEKLFF	TGCGCCAGCAGCTTGGGGGGGTCGGCTAATGAAAAACTGTTTTTT